This TCR beta chain was found in a study of breast tumors, draining lymph nodes, adjacent tissues. General study results and limits: Tumor TCR diversity was below lymph nodes but above nontumor tissue. That most tumor T cells come from lymph nodes remained unproven. Findings are consistent with lymph node origin and intratumoral expansion of most tumor T cells.

One entry per CDR3 protein results from TCRdb running MiXCR on the multiplex PCR reads. The data contain about 60,000 distinct CDR3 sequences, approximately 54% of them singletons. On this clonotype itself: Its antigen is currently unknown.

There are 15 residues in the CDR3. CDR1 MNHNY and CDR2 SVGAGI come from the germline V gene (reference sequence). V lost 5 bases and J lost 0, with 10 bases in between. The sample taken for sequencing was breast tumor tissue. The rearrangement links TRBV6-6 to TRBJ1-4; D ambiguous. This receptor was identified in a female donor with breast cancer. Some clones in this sample may be carry-over from other donors' samples. The CDR3 DNA is TGTGCCAGCAGTCGTCGGATTGCAACTAATGAAAAACTGTTTTTT. Its translation is CASSRRIATNEKLFF.